This T cell receptor (beta chain) derives from a study of CD8 T cells in ankylosing spondylitis. In this sample, this clonotype turned up many times. Its specificity is unknown. TCR beta libraries were made by quantitative 5'-RACE with molecular barcodes. TCRdb reprocessed the 5' RACE reads with MiXCR, giving one entry per CDR3 protein. Of around 490,000 distinct CDR3 sequences listed, approximately 5.3% are singletons. Per germline, CDR1 SGHRS and CDR2 YFSETQ. The CDR3 extends over 15 amino acids. V shed 4 bases and J 6 bases; nucleotides not matched to a gene: 10. Study-level findings and limits: What seemed typical of ankylosing spondylitis blood was a TCR beta motif built from eight highly homologous variants.

The V call is TRBV5-1, the J call TRBJ2-1, with 7 bases matching TRBD1. The clonotype was recovered from a male donor with ankylosing spondylitis. Sequencing used blood, either unsorted or a sorted T cell fraction (not recorded which). The CDR3 region has the DNA TGCGCCAGCAGCCCCGGGACAGTTAGGACCAATGAGCAGTTCTTC. Protein product: CASSPGTVRTNEQFF.